These T cell receptor beta chains were read from a single sample in a study of primary melanoma T cells and metastatic recurrence. The data were produced by immunoSEQ multiplex PCR, yet TCRdb's version contains in-frame clones alone and is incomplete. The data hold about 110 clones, with approximately 94% observed a single time. Sample: melanoma tumor tissue. The source of these receptors is a human donor with melanoma. Each CDR3 is given with its conserved first and last residue. D genes are given only for firm matches. Clone size appears in some rows only: once, few, many, or a class for an expanded clone.

v_gene: TRBV19; j_gene: TRBJ2-1; abundance: NA; d_gene: NA; CDR3nt: TGTGCCAGTATGGCGGGATACTCCTACAATGAGCAGTTCTTC; CDR3aa: CASMAGYSYNEQFF
v_gene: TRBV28; j_gene: TRBJ1-1; abundance: NA; d_gene: TRBD1; CDR3nt: TGTGCCAGCAGTCCCTGGGACAGGACGAACACTGAAGCTTTCTTT; CDR3aa: CASSPWDRTNTEAFF
v_gene: TRBV29-1; j_gene: TRBJ2-1; abundance: NA; d_gene: TRBD1; CDR3nt: TGCAGCGTCACCGGGACAGGTTACAATGAGCAGTTCTTC; CDR3aa: CSVTGTGYNEQFF
v_gene: TRBV15; j_gene: TRBJ1-3; abundance: once; d_gene: TRBD1; CDR3nt: TGTGCCACCAGCAGAGGAGGGGACAGGGCTCACTCTGGAAACACCATATATTTT; CDR3aa: CATSRGGDRAHSGNTIYF
v_gene: TRBV28; j_gene: TRBJ2-3; abundance: NA; d_gene: TRBD2; CDR3nt: TGTGCCAGCACCAGCGGGGTAGCGGGGGGCCCTGACACAGATACGCAGTATTTT; CDR3aa: CASTSGVAGGPDTDTQYF
v_gene: TRBV6-8; j_gene: TRBJ1-1; abundance: NA; d_gene: TRBD1; CDR3nt: TGTGCCAGCAGGGACAGGGCGAACACTGAAGCTTTCTTT; CDR3aa: CASRDRANTEAFF
v_gene: TRBV28; j_gene: TRBJ1-2; abundance: NA; d_gene: NA; CDR3nt: TGTGCCAGCAGTTTAGGGGGTCTACACTACACCTTC; CDR3aa: CASSLGGLHYTF
v_gene: TRBV6-8; j_gene: TRBJ1-2; abundance: NA; d_gene: NA; CDR3nt: TGTGCCAGCAGTCGTCTATGCCGCATCGGAAAGACCTATGGCTACACCTTC; CDR3aa: CASSRLCRIGKTYGYTF
v_gene: TRBV6-8; j_gene: TRBJ1-1; abundance: NA; d_gene: NA; CDR3nt: TGTGCCATCAAGTCTGGACGGACGAACACTGAAGCTTTCTTT; CDR3aa: CAIKSGRTNTEAFF
v_gene: TRBV6-8; j_gene: TRBJ2-1; abundance: NA; d_gene: TRBD2; CDR3nt: TGTGCCAGCAGGGTAAGCGGGAGGGCTCGGGATGAGCAGTTCTTC; CDR3aa: CASRVSGRARDEQFF
v_gene: TRBV28; j_gene: TRBJ1-1; abundance: once; d_gene: TRBD1; CDR3nt: TGTGCCAGCACAACAGGGGCCACTAACACTGAAGCTTTCTTT; CDR3aa: CASTTGATNTEAFF
v_gene: TRBV11-3; j_gene: TRBJ1-4; abundance: NA; d_gene: NA; CDR3nt: TGTGCCAGCAGCCTCTCAGGGTCGGGGAGCGAAAAACTGTTTTTT; CDR3aa: CASSLSGSGSEKLFF
v_gene: TRBV10-3; j_gene: TRBJ1-4; abundance: NA; d_gene: TRBD1; CDR3nt: TGTGCCATCAGTGAGTCGAACTCCGGGACAGGGCATGAAAAACTGTTTTTT; CDR3aa: CAISESNSGTGHEKLFF
v_gene: TRBV11-3; j_gene: TRBJ1-3; abundance: NA; d_gene: NA; CDR3nt: TGTGCCAGCAGCCCCTTGGGTTTATCTGGAAACACCATATATTTT; CDR3aa: CASSPLGLSGNTIYF
v_gene: TRBV29-1; j_gene: TRBJ2-1; abundance: NA; d_gene: NA; CDR3nt: TGCAGCGTTGGGCAGAGGCTTAGCGAGCAGTTCTTC; CDR3aa: CSVGQRLSEQFF
v_gene: TRBV28; j_gene: TRBJ1-5; abundance: once; d_gene: NA; CDR3nt: TGTGCCAGCGATACCCACCAAAGAGGCAATCAGCCCCAGCATTTT; CDR3aa: CASDTHQRGNQPQHF
v_gene: TRBV6-8; j_gene: TRBJ2-2; abundance: NA; d_gene: NA; CDR3nt: TGTGCCAGCAATGGGGGGGCGGCCACCGGGGAGCTGTTTTTT; CDR3aa: CASNGGAATGELFF
v_gene: TRBV28; j_gene: TRBJ1-3; abundance: once; d_gene: NA; CDR3nt: TGTGCCAGCAGTTTAATCCCCTCGGGAAACACCATATATTTT; CDR3aa: CASSLIPSGNTIYF
v_gene: TRBV28; j_gene: TRBJ2-7; abundance: NA; d_gene: TRBD1; CDR3nt: TGTGCCAGCAGTGTATGGACAGGGAGTGTATCCGAGCAGTACTTC; CDR3aa: CASSVWTGSVSEQYF
v_gene: TRBV11-3; j_gene: TRBJ1-1; abundance: NA; d_gene: NA; CDR3nt: TGTGCCAGCAGCTTAAGCTTCGGACGGAATGAAGCTTTCTTT; CDR3aa: CASSLSFGRNEAFF
v_gene: TRBV6-8; j_gene: TRBJ1-1; abundance: NA; d_gene: NA; CDR3nt: TGTGCCAGTACCCGAGACTTGAACACTGAAGCTTTCTTT; CDR3aa: CASTRDLNTEAFF
v_gene: TRBV28; j_gene: TRBJ1-1; abundance: NA; d_gene: NA; CDR3nt: TGTGCCAGCAGTTTTGGCGGGGCAGGGGCTTTCTTT; CDR3aa: CASSFGGAGAFF
v_gene: TRBV2; j_gene: TRBJ2-1; abundance: NA; d_gene: TRBD2; CDR3nt: TGTGCCAGCAGTGAAGGTCTAGCGGGAGTCCAGGAGCAGTTCTTC; CDR3aa: CASSEGLAGVQEQFF